These T cell receptor beta chains were read from a single sample in a study of T cells after yellow fever vaccination. In TCRdb, the 5' RACE reads were re-called with MiXCR into one record per CDR3 protein. The sample holds under 500,000 distinct CDR3 sequences; 15% to 20% are singletons and the top ten take over 15%. Specimen: PBMCs, collected before the yellow fever booster vaccination. These TCRs come from a man aged 18 to 35 who received the YFV17D yellow fever vaccine. The CDR3 runs from the conserved cysteine through the conserved F or W. A D gene is named only where the DNA matches it firmly. Clone size is not always given. Where it is, it says once, few, many or a class for expanded clones.

TRBV6-5,many,NA,TRBJ2-7,CASSYSTGPYEQYF,TGTGCCAGCAGTTACTCGACAGGACCCTACGAGCAGTACTTC
TRBV7-2,few,TRBD2,TRBJ2-3,CASSSLAGARTDTQYF,TGTGCCAGCAGCTCACTAGCGGGGGCTCGCACAGATACGCAGTATTTT
TRBV4-3,NA,TRBD1,TRBJ1-2,CASSQDFNLGQTYGYTF,TGCGCCAGCAGCCAAGATTTCAACCTGGGACAGACCTATGGCTACACCTTC
TRBV7-9,NA,NA,TRBJ1-1,CASNEAFF,TGTGCCAGCAATGAAGCTTTCTTT
TRBV20-1,few,TRBD1,TRBJ1-6,CSARDVQGAYNSPLHF,TGCAGTGCTAGAGATGTACAGGGGGCGTATAATTCACCCCTCCACTTT
TRBV9,NA,NA,TRBJ2-7,CASSWTPRRGRSYEQYF,TGTGCCAGCAGCTGGACCCCAAGGCGGGGACGCTCCTACGAGCAGTACTTC
TRBV4-2,NA,NA,TRBJ2-5,CASSQDRNDQTQYF,TGTGCCAGCAGCCAAGACCGGAATGACCAGACCCAGTACTTC
TRBV10-3,few,NA,TRBJ1-5,CAISDDQPQHF,TGTGCCATCAGTGATGATCAGCCCCAGCATTTT
TRBV11-2,NA,NA,TRBJ2-7,CASSLPGSYEQYF,TGTGCCAGCAGCTTACCAGGGAGTTACGAGCAGTACTTC
TRBV15,NA,NA,TRBJ1-1,CATSRADAGYTEAFF,TGTGCCACCAGCAGAGCTGACGCGGGATACACTGAAGCTTTCTTT
TRBV6-2/TRBV6-3,NA,TRBD2,TRBJ2-3,CASSIAGQAYTQYF,TGTGCCAGCAGTATAGCGGGGCAGGCCTATACGCAGTATTTT
TRBV29-1,few,TRBD2,TRBJ2-3,CSVVGGIADTQYF,TGCAGCGTTGTGGGGGGGATAGCAGATACGCAGTATTTT
TRBV11-2,NA,NA,TRBJ2-2,CASRGIKTATNTGELFF,TGTGCCAGCAGAGGAATAAAGACGGCGACAAACACCGGGGAGCTGTTTTTT
TRBV5-1,NA,NA,TRBJ2-6,CASSLQTASGANVLTF,TGCGCCAGCAGCCTGCAAACGGCCTCTGGGGCCAACGTCCTGACTTTC
TRBV20-1,few,TRBD1,TRBJ2-3,CSASSAGTAITDTQYF,TGCAGTGCTAGCTCCGCTGGGACAGCTATTACAGATACGCAGTATTTT
TRBV12-5,few,NA,TRBJ1-1,CASAYRTGNTEAFF,TGTGCTAGTGCCTACCGGACGGGGAACACTGAAGCTTTCTTT
TRBV10-3,few,TRBD1,TRBJ2-7,CAISERISGTVSSYEQYF,TGTGCCATCAGTGAGAGAATCTCCGGGACAGTGAGCTCCTACGAGCAGTACTTC
TRBV9,few,NA,TRBJ1-1,CASSVGQGTEAFF,TGTGCCAGCAGCGTTGGGCAGGGCACTGAAGCTTTCTTT
TRBV12-3/TRBV12-4,few,NA,TRBJ2-2,CASTPVPLFAGELFF,TGTGCCAGCACCCCGGTCCCATTATTCGCCGGGGAGCTGTTTTTT
TRBV2,many,NA,TRBJ2-2,CASSLLGALPGELFF,TGTGCCAGCAGCTTGCTCGGGGCCCTGCCCGGGGAGCTGTTTTTT